This T cell receptor (beta chain) was recorded in a study of PD-L1 blockade in urothelial cancer. The germline V and J ends were trimmed by 0 bases and 5 bases, with 14 bases remaining between them. Germline CDR1 reads SGHDT; CDR2 reads YYEEEE. CDR3 length: 15 residues. Libraries were prepared by immunoSEQ multiplex PCR; TCRdb keeps only in-frame clonotypes and omits some of them. The top ten clones hold almost 4.5% of a sample with roughly 62,000 clones, around 79% of them seen once. The sequence was obtained from an older man with urothelial cancer. The sample consisted of PBMCs, taken around atezolizumab (anti-PD-L1) treatment. This chain links TRBV5-6 with TRBJ2-5, with D maybe TRBD2 (6 bases). CDR3 residues: CASSLDVGGRETQYF. In DNA, the CDR3 is TGTGCCAGCAGCTTGGACGTCGGAGGGCGTGAGACCCAGTACTTC. Full variable domain (outside the CDR3, taken from reference TRBV5-6 and TRBJ2-5): DAGVTQSPTHLIKTRGQQVTLRCSPKSGHDTVSWYQQALGQGPQFIFQYYEEEERQRGNFPDRFSGHQFPNYSSELNVNALLLGDSALYLCASSLDVGGRETQYFGPGTRLLVL.